Presented here are 17 T cell receptor beta chains from one specimen sequenced in a study of cytomegalovirus exposure and HLA in healthy donors. The PCR ran on 60 Vbeta and 13 Jbeta primers. The data were produced by immunoSEQ multiplex PCR, yet TCRdb's version contains in-frame clones alone and is incomplete. The table shows 150,000 to 200,000 clones, with 81% occurring only once. Sequenced input: PBMCs. These receptor sequences come from a man between 45 and 60 years old in good health and CMV-seronegative.

This clone has a handful of counts. The J gene is TRBJ1-5, the V gene TRBV5-6; no clear D. CDR1 is SGHDT and CDR2 is YYEEEE in the germline V gene. With 4 bases removed from V and 4 bases from J, the gap between germline ends came to 15 bases. This CDR3 region has 15 residues. The CDR3 coding sequence is TGTGCCAGCAGCCCTGGGCCCCTTGTTAATCAGCCCCAGCATTTT. Amino acids: CASSPGPLVNQPQHF.

The rearrangement uses TRBV6-5 and TRBJ1-3, with D tentatively TRBD1 (5 bases). The ends were cut back, 6 bases at V and 3 bases at J, with 15 bases in the middle. The germline gives CDR1 MNHEY, CDR2 SVGAGI. The CDR3 runs to 15 residues. The CDR3 DNA is TGTGCCAGCAGCGACGGGAGGGGATTTGGAAACACCATATATTTT. Its translation is CASSDGRGFGNTIYF.

V usage is TRBV14 and J usage is TRBJ1-6; D remains unclear. In germline, CDR1 is SGHDN, CDR2 FVKESK. The CDR3 is 19 residues long. The V and J ends lost 0 bases and 9 bases respectively, with 24 bases between them. The CDR3 DNA is TGTGCCAGCAGCCAAGAAAGTCAGCCCCGAGGAGTATACGGTTCACCCCTCCACTTT. Amino acids: CASSQESQPRGVYGSPLHF. The entire variable domain, with the rest obtained from reference TRBV14 and TRBJ1-6, is as follows: EAGVTQFPSHSVIEKGQTVTLRCDPISGHDNLYWYRRVMGKEIKFLLHFVKESKQDESGMPNNRFLAERTGGTYSTLKVQPAELEDSGVYFCASSQESQPRGVYGSPLHFGNGTRLTVT.

The chain links TRBV9 to TRBJ1-5; 10 bases match TRBD1. The J segment lost 4 bases and the V segment lost 4 bases, leaving 11 bases of the junction unmatched. Germline V gene sequence: CDR1 SGDLS, CDR2 YYNGEE. The CDR3 is 17 residues long. CDR3: CASSPGGTGVLNQPQHF. CDR3 sequence (DNA): TGTGCCAGCAGCCCAGGGGGGACAGGGGTCTTAAATCAGCCCCAGCATTTT.

This sequence joins TRBV2 and TRBJ1-3; the D gene is possibly TRBD1 (6 bases). The V and J ends lost 6 bases and 9 bases respectively, with 18 bases between them. The CDR3 totals 14 residues. CDR1 and CDR2 (germline): SNHLY, FYNNEI. DNA for the CDR3: TGTGCCAGCAGCCCGGGACATTCGTTTCCCACCATATATTTT. It specifies CASSPGHSFPTIYF.

The V and J genes are TRBV5-1 and TRBJ2-7, with a possible D match to TRBD1 (6 bases). This CDR3 is built from 14 residues. V lost 4 bases and J 5 bases, leaving 16 bases between the germline ends. From germline, CDR1 is SGHRS and CDR2 YFSETQ. CDR3: CASSPSTGSNEQYF. In DNA, the CDR3 is TGCGCCAGCAGCCCGAGTACAGGGTCGAACGAGCAGTACTTC.

This clone has a handful of counts. The gene calls are TRBV12-5 and TRBJ1-6; D ambiguous. The CDR3 is 13 residues long. With 1 base removed from V and 8 bases from J, the gap between germline ends came to 6 bases. CDR1 is LGHNT and CDR2 is FRNRAP in the germline V gene. The CDR3 DNA sequence: TGTGCTAGTGGTTTGGGCGACTATTCACCCCTCCACTTT. Amino acids: CASGLGDYSPLHF.

This rearrangement joins TRBV7-3 to TRBJ2-1, with 10 bases fitting TRBD2. This CDR3 region has 15 residues. Germline V CDR1 and CDR2: SGHTA, FQGTGA. V trimming: 5 bases; J trimming: 6 bases; junction bases outside the gene matches: 7. The CDR3 nucleotides are TGTGCCAGCAGCAGGAGCGGGGGGGATGTCAATGAGCAGTTCTTC. It yields the protein CASSRSGGDVNEQFF.

This clone appeared many times. The chain recombines TRBV6-1 with TRBJ1-2, with D possibly being TRBD1 (5 bases). Germline V gives CDR1 MNHNS, CDR2 SASEGT. The V end lost 0 bases, the J end lost 4 bases, and 12 bases lay between the germline ends. CDR3 length: 15 amino acids. CDR3 residues: CASSEAYGAPYGYTF. CDR3 nucleotide sequence: TGTGCCAGCAGTGAAGCGTATGGGGCTCCCTATGGCTACACCTTC.

The rearrangement links TRBV4-3 to TRBJ2-7, with D possibly being TRBD1 (5 bases). The V gene lost 4 bases and the J gene lost 3 bases, with 10 bases spanning the gap. Looked up from germline, CDR1 is LGHNA and CDR2 is YSLEER. This CDR3 spans 13 amino acids. The CDR3 DNA is TGCGCCAGCAGCCCCAACACAGGCTACGAGCAGTACTTC. Its translation is CASSPNTGYEQYF.

The gene calls are TRBV7-2 and TRBJ1-2; no definite D call. The V end was cut by 6 bases, the J end by 5 bases, with 7 bases between. The CDR3 has 11 residues. CDR1 is SGHTA and CDR2 is FQGNSA in the germline V gene. The CDR3 nucleotides are TGTGCCAGCAGGAGTGAGTATGGCTACACCTTC. The encoded protein is CASRSEYGYTF.

The CDR3 protein is CASSNYRVSGANVLTF. CDR3 in DNA: TGTGCCAGCAGTAACTATCGGGTCTCTGGGGCCAACGTCCTGACTTTC. The V and J genes are TRBV27 and TRBJ2-6; D remains unclear. CDR3 length: 16 residues. With 5 bases removed from V and 0 bases from J, the gap between germline ends came to 11 bases. Germline values: CDR1 MNHEY, CDR2 SMNVEV (reference sequence). Using reference TRBV27 and TRBJ2-6 for the parts outside the CDR3, the full variable domain is EAQVTQNPRYLITVTGKKLTVTCSQNMNHEYMSWYRQDPGLGLRQIYYSMNVEVTDKGDVPEGYKVSRKEKRNFPLILESPSPNQTSLYFCASSNYRVSGANVLTFGAGSRLTVL.

The V call is TRBV27, the J call TRBJ2-3; 7 nucleotides match TRBD1. Germline V gene data show CDR1 as MNHEY and CDR2 as SMNVEV (reference sequence). The CDR3 consists of 14 residues. The trim removed 8 bases at V and 0 bases at J, leaving 5 bases unmatched. CDR3 nucleotide sequence: TGTGCCAGCGTTAAAGGGGGCAGCACAGATACGCAGTATTTT. This translates into CASVKGGSTDTQYF.

The V call is TRBV4-2, the J call TRBJ2-3; 8 positions agree with TRBD2. The CDR3 length is 17 residues. Germline-derived CDR1 and CDR2 are LGHNA and YNFKEQ. V lost 1 base to trimming and J lost 5 bases; unmatched junction nucleotides: 11. CDR3 coding DNA: TGTGCCAGCAGCCAAGCCGGGACTAGAGGGACCCGAGATACGCAGTATTTT. As protein: CASSQAGTRGTRDTQYF.

The J gene is TRBJ2-7, the V gene TRBV6-1, with TRBD2 matching over 12 bases. The junction had 6 bases not matched to a gene; V was cut back by 6 bases and J by 3 bases. Germline CDR1 MNHNS, CDR2 SASEGT. The CDR3 has 15 residues. DNA of the CDR3: TGTGCCAGCAGGGAAACTAGCGGGGGGATCTACGAGCAGTACTTC. This codes for CASRETSGGIYEQYF.

V is TRBV4-3 and J is TRBJ2-5; D is uncertain. V was shortened by 0 bases and J by 3 bases, with 8 bases between the two germline ends. Germline V gives CDR1 LGHNA, CDR2 YSLEER. The CDR3 consists of 14 residues. This chain's CDR3 is CASSQDRTEETQYF. The CDR3 region has the DNA TGCGCCAGCAGCCAAGATCGAACTGAAGAGACCCAGTACTTC.

This chain links TRBV7-6 with TRBJ2-7; possible D gene TRBD1, 6 bases. V gave up 1 base and J gave up 7 bases, with 14 bases separating them. The V gene's germline CDR1 is SGHVS and CDR2 FNYEAQ. The CDR3 spans 14 residues. CDR3 nucleotides: TGTGCCAGCAGCTTAGTTGGGGGCTCGAGGGAGCAGTACTTC. Protein product: CASSLVGGSREQYF.